A single sample is the source of the 12 T cell receptor beta chains below, sequenced in a study of sequential checkpoint blockade in melanoma. The protocol was immunoSEQ multiplex PCR, while the TCRdb copy is restricted to in-frame clones and leaves out a portion. Found here are about 17,000 clones, 80% of them singletons; the top ten hold 12%. Documented treatment: randomized to nivolumab then ipilimumab (arm A) or the reverse (arm B). The sequencing used CD8+ T cells sorted from blood (inferred from file names), collected from a patient given nivolumab and ipilimumab in sequence. The receptors come from a human donor with melanoma.

This chain connects TRBV27 to TRBJ2-3; the match to TRBD2 covers 7 bases. Germline-derived CDR1 and CDR2 are MNHEY and SMNVEV (reference sequence). There are 14 residues in the CDR3. V lost 3 bases and J lost 1; bases outside the gene matches: 1. CDR3 in DNA: TGTGCCAGCAGTTTTGCGGGGGGCACAGATACGCAGTATTTT. It is translated as CASSFAGGTDTQYF.

The table lists this clone with a count of one. The chain couples TRBV5-1 to TRBJ1-2, with D uncertain. Germline V lookup: CDR1 SGHRS, CDR2 YFSETQ. V gave up 2 bases and J gave up 8 bases, with 22 bases separating them. The CDR3 extends over 16 amino acids. This CDR3 reads CASSLWREKTSTGYTF. In DNA, the CDR3 is TGCGCCAGCAGCTTATGGAGGGAAAAAACATCAACCGGCTACACCTTC.

The CDR3 nucleotides read TGTGCCAGTAGGTCCCGGGGAATCTATGGCTACACCTTC. Protein: CASRSRGIYGYTF. The chain couples TRBV19 to TRBJ1-2; D uncertain. The germline V and J ends were trimmed by 6 bases and 4 bases, with 12 bases remaining between them. The germline CDR1 and CDR2 sequences are LNHDA and SQIVND (reference sequence). The CDR3 totals 13 residues.

The gene calls are TRBV27 and TRBJ2-7, with TRBD1 identical over 7 bases. The CDR3 is made up of 13 amino acids. V trimming: 7 bases; J trimming: 2 bases; junction bases outside the gene matches: 5. The germline V gene has CDR1 MNHEY and CDR2 SMNVEV (reference sequence). Here the CDR3 reads CASMGQTPYEQYF. For the CDR3, the DNA is TGTGCCAGCATGGGACAGACCCCCTACGAGCAGTACTTC.

V gene TRBV11-2 combines with J gene TRBJ2-7; 10 bases fit TRBD1. This CDR3 contains 17 residues. Germline assignment: CDR1 SGHAT and CDR2 FQNNGV. V was clipped by 5 bases and J by 0 bases; unmatched bases: 10. CDR3 protein: CASSPNSGTGVSYEQYF. The CDR3 DNA reads TGTGCCAGCAGCCCAAACTCCGGGACAGGGGTCTCCTACGAGCAGTACTTC. The whole variable domain, remainder taken from reference TRBV11-2 and TRBJ2-7, is EAGVAQSPRYKIIEKRQSVAFWCNPISGHATLYWYQQILGQGPKLLIQFQNNGVVDDSQLPKDRFSAERLKGVDSTLKIQPAKLEDSAVYLCASSPNSGTGVSYEQYFGPGTRLTVT.

This clone appeared a few times. V gene TRBV7-9 combines with J gene TRBJ1-5; D gene uncertain. The V and J ends lost 5 bases and 5 bases respectively, with 7 bases between them. This CDR3 spans 12 amino acids. Germline V gives CDR1 SEHNR, CDR2 FQNEAQ (reference sequence). CDR3: CASSETYQPQHF. The CDR3 bases are TGTGCCAGCAGCGAGACATATCAGCCCCAGCATTTT. The full variable domain, in which reference TRBV7-9 and TRBJ1-5 provide the parts outside the CDR3, is DTGVSQNPRHKITKRGQNVTFRCDPISEHNRLYWYRQTLGQGPEFLTYFQNEAQLEKSRLLSDRFSAERPKGSFSTLEIQRTEQGDSAMYLCASSETYQPQHFGDGTRLSIL.

V gene TRBV19 combines with J gene TRBJ1-5, with D perhaps matching TRBD1 (6 bases). In germline, CDR1 is LNHDA, CDR2 SQIVND (reference sequence). The CDR3 sequence is 17 residues long. Trimming removed 0 bases from V and 6 bases from J, with 18 bases in between. The CDR3 region is CASSIDWEGGGPQPQHF. For the CDR3, the DNA is TGTGCCAGTAGTATAGATTGGGAGGGAGGGGGGCCTCAGCCCCAGCATTTT. Filled out from reference TRBV19 and TRBJ1-5, the complete variable domain reads DGGITQSPKYLFRKEGQNVTLSCEQNLNHDAMYWYRQDPGQGLRLIYYSQIVNDFQKGDIAEGYSVSREKKESFPLTVTSAQKNPTAFYLCASSIDWEGGGPQPQHFGDGTRLSIL.

This chain joins TRBV14 and TRBJ2-7; D remains unclear. V was pared by 4 bases and J by 1 base, with 8 bases between. Germline V gene sequence: CDR1 SGHDN, CDR2 FVKESK. CDR3 length: 13 amino acids. Here the CDR3 reads CASSPQDSYEQYF. The CDR3 coding sequence is TGTGCCAGCAGCCCCCAGGATTCCTACGAGCAGTACTTC.

The V gene is TRBV9, the J gene TRBJ1-4, with 10 positions matching TRBD1. Germline lookup yields CDR1 SGDLS and CDR2 YYNGEE. There are 16 residues in the CDR3. V shed 0 bases, J shed 6 bases, and the junction held 5 bases outside the gene matches. The CDR3 DNA follows: TGTGCCAGCAGCGTAGGGGGGACAGGGGTGGATGAAAAACTGTTTTTT. It codes for CASSVGGTGVDEKLFF.

The V and J genes are TRBV9 and TRBJ2-1; D is perhaps TRBD2 (5 bases). This CDR3 has 17 amino acids. The V gene's germline CDR1 is SGDLS and CDR2 YYNGEE. The V and J ends lost 5 bases and 0 bases respectively, with 18 bases between them. The DNA of the CDR3 is TGTGCCAGCAGTGCAGAGGGAGCGCCCAGCTCCTACAATGAGCAGTTCTTC. Protein product: CASSAEGAPSSYNEQFF.

In this sample, this clone turned up once. The chain joins TRBV6-1 to TRBJ1-2; maybe TRBD1 (5 bases). Trimming pared 0 bases from V and 3 bases from J, leaving 8 bases between. The CDR3 has 14 residues. CDR1 is MNHNS, CDR2 SASEGT, per germline. The CDR3 sequence: CASSEAGGHYGYTF. The CDR3 DNA sequence: TGTGCCAGCAGTGAAGCGGGGGGACACTATGGCTACACCTTC.

This chain joins TRBV18 and TRBJ1-1; 9 bases map to TRBD1. The germline V gene has CDR1 KGHSH and CDR2 LQKENI. CDR3 length: 18 amino acids. V lost 2 bases to trimming and J lost 0 bases; unmatched junction nucleotides: 10. CDR3 protein: CASSPTHFGTGMNTEAFF. The CDR3 DNA reads as TGTGCCAGCTCACCAACCCATTTCGGGACAGGGATGAACACTGAAGCTTTCTTT.